The 14 T cell receptor beta chains presented below share a single source sample, sequenced in a study of blood T cell repertoires in COVID-19. The protocol was immunoSEQ multiplex PCR, while the TCRdb copy is restricted to in-frame clones and leaves out a portion. The table includes approximately 270,000 clones, around nine tenths detected once. The sample consisted of peripheral blood. Receptors were obtained from a man aged 30 to 39 with acute or convalescent COVID-19.

V and J are TRBV18 and TRBJ2-1; maybe TRBD2 (5 bases). The CDR3 consists of 14 residues. V was pared by 0 bases and J by 4 bases, with 7 bases between. Germline V CDR1 and CDR2: KGHSH, LQKENI. The CDR3 here is CASSPPTGYNEQFF. CDR3 in DNA: TGTGCCAGCTCACCACCGACGGGATACAATGAGCAGTTCTTC. The full variable domain, rest sourced from reference TRBV18 and TRBJ2-1, is NAGVMQNPRHLVRRRGQEARLRCSPMKGHSHVYWYRQLPEEGLKFMVYLQKENIIDESGMPKERFSAEFPKEGPSILRIQQVVRGDSAAYFCASSPPTGYNEQFFGPGTRLTVL.

The V and J genes are TRBV3-1 (or the pseudogene TRBV3-2) and TRBJ2-7; 9 bases agree with TRBD1. CDR3 length: 15 residues. V was clipped by 1 base and J by 6 bases; unmatched bases: 7. Germline CDR1 is LGHDT and CDR2 is YNNKEL (reference sequence). CDR3 in DNA: TGTGCCAGCAGCCAAGCCGGGACAGGGTTACGCGAGCAGTACTTC. It translates to CASSQAGTGLREQYF.

This clone was seen once. The gene calls are TRBV19 and TRBJ2-3; 8 positions agree with TRBD1. Per germline, CDR1 LNHDA and CDR2 SQIVND (reference sequence). This CDR3 is 21 amino acids long. V lost 2 bases, J lost 4 bases, and 23 bases stayed unmatched. The CDR3 reads CASSIRRTSPGQVYESDTQYF. The CDR3 nucleotides are TGTGCCAGTAGTATACGCCGCACCAGTCCGGGACAGGTTTATGAATCAGATACGCAGTATTTT.

In nucleotides, the CDR3 is TGCGCCAGCAGCTTACAGGGCAAGGGCTACGAGCAGTACTTC. It is translated as CASSLQGKGYEQYF. The chain joins TRBV5-1 to TRBJ2-7; maybe TRBD1 (6 bases). The CDR3 runs to 14 residues. Per germline, CDR1 SGHRS and CDR2 YFSETQ. The V end was cut by 2 bases, the J end by 3 bases, with 12 bases between.

This clone is a singleton in its sample. The rearrangement uses TRBV4-1 and TRBJ1-2, with TRBD1 identical over 10 bases. The CDR3 sequence is 19 residues long. Germline-derived CDR1 and CDR2 are MGHRA and YSYEKL. J lost 0 bases, V lost 3 bases, and 13 bases had no gene match. As DNA, the CDR3 is TGCGCCAGCAGCCACACGACCGGGACAGGGGAGACTCCTAACTATGGCTACACCTTC. Protein product: CASSHTTGTGETPNYGYTF.

V and J are TRBV9 and TRBJ2-7; 9 bases agree with TRBD2. The germline V gene encodes CDR1 SGDLS and CDR2 YYNGEE. The trim removed 2 bases at V and 6 bases at J, leaving 6 bases unmatched. This CDR3 has 14 amino acids. CDR3 sequence (DNA): TGTGCCAGCAGCGTGGTTAGCGGGGGAACCGAGCAGTACTTC. Protein sequence: CASSVVSGGTEQYF.

The V call is TRBV28, the J call TRBJ2-6, with a possible D match to TRBD1 (5 bases). V lost 3 bases to trimming and J lost 0 bases, with 6 bases between them. CDR1 and CDR2 (germline): MDHEN, SYDVKM. The CDR3 covers 15 residues. The CDR3 protein is CASSFRVSGANVLTF. CDR3 sequence (DNA): TGTGCCAGCAGTTTCAGGGTCTCTGGGGCCAACGTCCTGACTTTC.

V usage is TRBV27 and J usage is TRBJ2-7; no definite D call. Germline V gives CDR1 MNHEY, CDR2 SMNVEV (reference sequence). V lost 4 bases and J 3 bases, leaving 10 bases between the germline ends. The CDR3 covers 13 residues. The CDR3 region is CASSYSFHYEQYF. The DNA of the CDR3 is TGTGCCAGCAGTTACAGCTTTCACTACGAGCAGTACTTC.

The chain employs TRBV28 and TRBJ1-2; no clear D gene. Germline lookup yields CDR1 MDHEN and CDR2 SYDVKM. The CDR3 totals 14 residues. V was cut by 1 base and J by 8 bases, with 14 bases left in between. The CDR3 sequence: CASSLYDHPGGYTF. CDR3 sequence (DNA): TGTGCCAGCAGTTTATACGACCATCCGGGGGGCTACACCTTC.

The rearrangement links TRBV5-8 to TRBJ2-6; tentatively, D is TRBD1 (5 bases). This CDR3 comprises 15 residues. V lost 2 bases to trimming and J lost 1 base, with 7 bases between them. Germline V gene lookup returns CDR1 SGHTS and CDR2 YDEGEE. CDR3 amino acids: CASSFRGSGANVLTF. The CDR3, as DNA: TGTGCCAGCAGCTTTAGGGGTTCTGGGGCCAACGTCCTGACTTTC.

This clone has just a few counts. The rearrangement uses TRBV7-4 and TRBJ1-5; no firm D call. Germline CDR1 reads SGHVT; CDR2 reads SQSDAQ. Deletions cut 5 bases from V and 0 bases from J, with 11 bases between. The CDR3 totals 15 residues. DNA for the CDR3: TGTGCCAGCAGCGAAACAGAGTATAGCAATCAGCCCCAGCATTTT. Protein sequence: CASSETEYSNQPQHF.

The chain uses TRBV19 and TRBJ1-5; TRBD1 matches at 9 bases. The CDR3 covers 18 residues. Germline V gives CDR1 LNHDA, CDR2 SQIVND (reference sequence). The V gene end was trimmed by 9 bases and the J gene end by 0 bases; junction bases not matched to a gene: 15. The CDR3, as DNA: TGTGCCAGCGCAAATCGGCCGGGACAGGGAGGTAGCAATCAGCCCCAGCATTTT. Protein product: CASANRPGQGGSNQPQHF. Full variable domain (rest looked up from reference TRBV19 and TRBJ1-5): DGGITQSPKYLFRKEGQNVTLSCEQNLNHDAMYWYRQDPGQGLRLIYYSQIVNDFQKGDIAEGYSVSREKKESFPLTVTSAQKNPTAFYLCASANRPGQGGSNQPQHFGDGTRLSIL.

The chain links TRBV5-1 to TRBJ1-1; D may be TRBD1 (6 bases). The CDR3 spans 14 residues. Germline V CDR1 and CDR2: SGHRS, YFSETQ. The V and J ends lost 3 bases and 2 bases respectively, with 11 bases between them. As DNA, the CDR3 is TGCGCCAGCAGCTCCTGGGACACCAACACTGAAGCTTTCTTT. Encoded protein: CASSSWDTNTEAFF. The whole variable domain, remainder taken from reference TRBV5-1 and TRBJ1-1, is KAGVTQTPRYLIKTRGQQVTLSCSPISGHRSVSWYQQTPGQGLQFLFEYFSETQRNKGNFPGRFSGRQFSNSRSEMNVSTLELGDSALYLCASSSWDTNTEAFFGQGTRLTVV.

With respect to this clone: Being one base from a much bigger clone, this may be a read error. J is TRBJ1-5 and V is TRBV7-9; D ambiguous. V dropped 6 bases and J dropped 0 bases, with 6 bases sitting between them. Germline-derived CDR1 and CDR2 are SEHNR and FQNEAQ (reference sequence). The CDR3 extends over 13 amino acids. The DNA for the CDR3 is TGTGCCAGCAGTTTTTATAGCAATCAGCCCCAGCATTTT. This sequence encodes CASSFYSNQPQHF.